This T cell receptor beta chain was identified during a study of metastatic and nonmetastatic thyroid tumors. Study-level background: Samples came from malignant and benign thyroid patients, and repertoires were compared across blood and tumor or nodule tissue.

This clone was detected many times. Its matching antigen is unknown. Being one base from a much bigger clone, this may be a read error. Different DNA sequences within this sample yield the same CDR3. Findings and limits, study-wide: The study reportedly found significantly higher TCR beta diversity in malignant thyroid tumors than benign nodules, in blood and tumor.

In the authors' methods: To classify distant metastasis in papillary thyroid cancer, a model was built from CDR3 differences across clinicopathological groups. TCRdb recomputed clones from the PCR reads via MiXCR. It is TCRdb's table, rather than the study itself, that gives the V and J calls and clone size. The repertoire holds around 20,000 clones, with around a quarter as singletons. The entire patient cohort was treatment-naive prior to thyroid surgery. This TCR was sampled from a female donor with papillary thyroid cancer or a benign thyroid nodule (not recorded which). Some clones in this sample may be carry-over from other donors' samples. Sequencing was carried out using blood.

Written as DNA, the CDR3 is TGTGCCAGCAGCCAAGAGGGGGCGGGAGAACCCTCCTACAATGAGCAGTTCTTC. Encoded protein: CASSQEGAGEPSYNEQFF. The chain recombines TRBV4-2 with TRBJ2-1; weak D call: TRBD2 (7 bases). This CDR3 has 18 amino acids. Germline CDR1 is LGHNA and CDR2 is YNFKEQ. Trimming left V 0 bases short and J 0 bases short, with 15 bases between.